This entry concerns a single TCR beta chain. This clonotype was counted many times. It lacks a known antigen. Per-base qualities were not stored, and no clone one base away is much larger. The protocol used for the library was PCR. Instrument used: Illumina HiSeq 2500. To normalize quantification of the TCRbeta repertoire, the TCR libraries were built with molecular barcoding that relied on unique molecular identifiers. TCRdb passed the public sequencing reads through fastp at Q25 and MiXCR, retaining productive beta sequences. Each record represents a unique CDR3 protein, reported with the most common genes and DNA among its rows. The table for this sample lists roughly 20,000 distinct CDR3 sequences; over 10% of them were counted only once. The ten largest clones capture 35% to 45% of the sample. The sample comes from a study of T-cell reconstitution after alpha-beta-depleted transplantation in children (dated by TCRdb to the mid-2010s). Regarding the study in general: T-cell immune reconstitution after TCRalphabeta/CD19-depleted allogeneic hematopoietic cell transplantation in children was quantitatively tracked in the study by means of TCR repertoire profiling. The paper as a whole reports these results and caveats: In some patients, the high TCRbeta diversity seen at day 60 was put down to recipient T cells and intrathymic progenitors that had survived conditioning. Over subsequent months, a decline in hyperexpanded clone frequencies was noted, and after one year, T-cell counts and TCRbeta diversity were mostly ascribed to newly produced T cells. About two months after transplant, the apparently early recovery of alphabetaT-cell counts reportedly depended on just several hundred clones that had expanded rapidly and came from non-depleted graft cells.

Reading the label with the study, this specimen's time point is: day 60 (about 2 months) after transplantation. The sample's treatment or condition label, in plain terms: allogeneic hematopoietic cell transplantation with graft depleted of TCRalphabeta T cells and CD19 B cells. The transplant recipients were children given TCRalphabeta/CD19-depleted allogeneic hematopoietic cell grafts. Inclusive of the bounding cysteine and phenylalanine, the CDR3 is 14 residues long. This entry keeps only the CDR3 DNA: 42 bases, framed from base 1. V has 3 bases trimmed and J has 8 bases trimmed; junction bases matching no gene number 10. CDR1 and CDR2 are read off the germline V gene (reference sequence) as GTSNPN and SVGIG.

This chain joins TRBV30 to TRBJ1-2, with TRBD1 matching 9 junction bases. The TCR sequence derives from a female patient aged 2 to 10 who had a stem cell transplant for congenital amegakaryocytic thrombocytopenia, so the T cells may come from the graft donor. The sequencing here drew on PBMCs, mostly from graft donor cells, taken 60 days after TCRalphabeta/CD19-depleted stem cell transplant. The CDR3 region reads CAWSAGGTGNGYTF. At the DNA level, the sequence is TGTGCCTGGAGCGCCGGGGGGACAGGGAACGGCTACACCTTC.